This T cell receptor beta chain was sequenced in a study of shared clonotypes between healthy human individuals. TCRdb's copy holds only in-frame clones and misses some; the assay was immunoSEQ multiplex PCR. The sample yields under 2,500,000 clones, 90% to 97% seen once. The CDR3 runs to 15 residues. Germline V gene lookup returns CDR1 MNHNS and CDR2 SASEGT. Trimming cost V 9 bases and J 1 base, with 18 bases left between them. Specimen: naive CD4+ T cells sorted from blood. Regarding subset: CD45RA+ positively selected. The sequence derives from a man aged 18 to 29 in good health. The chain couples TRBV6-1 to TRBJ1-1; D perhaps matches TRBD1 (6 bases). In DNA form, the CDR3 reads TGTGCCAGTTCGTCGACAGGCCAGGGGAACACTGAAGCTTTCTTT. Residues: CASSSTGQGNTEAFF.